This T cell receptor (beta chain) comes out of a study of cytomegalovirus exposure and HLA in healthy donors. Findings and limits, study-wide: Indistinguishable V segments, including TRBV6-2 and TRBV6-3, were excluded.

With respect to this clone: The antigen is undetermined.

The study ran its PCR with 60 Vbeta and 13 Jbeta primers. Repertoires were generated with immunoSEQ multiplex PCR, while TCRdb's copy carries only in-frame clones and drops some. This sample has about 100,000 clones; roughly 85% occur once, and the top ten carry around 2.6%. CDR1 SGHRS and CDR2 YFSETQ come from the germline V gene. The CDR3 length is 13 residues. The V and J ends lost 6 bases and 2 bases respectively, with 12 bases between them. The material sequenced was PBMCs. The J gene is TRBJ2-7, the V gene TRBV5-1; D unresolved. The receptor was derived from a man aged 35 to 55 in good health and CMV-seronegative. CDR3 residues: CASTVPGTYEQYF. In DNA form, the CDR3 reads TGCGCCAGCACCGTTCCAGGAACCTACGAGCAGTACTTC.